Here is one T cell receptor (beta chain) with its context. The antigen is undetermined. This record comes from a study of tumor-infiltrating lymphocytes in localized non-small cell lung cancer. As for the study in general: Several tumor histologies, both smoking statuses, and some post-neoadjuvant chemotherapy samples were included. Study results and limitations: No T-cell fraction difference was seen between IM1 and IM2 tumors.

Sequencing was performed with immunoSEQ multiplex PCR; in TCRdb, only in-frame clones are kept and a portion is missing. Among 15,000 to 20,000 clones listed, 73% were seen once. The V gene lost 3 bases and the J gene lost 9 bases, with 9 bases spanning the gap. The germline gives CDR1 MDHEN, CDR2 SYDVKM. CDR3 length equals 13 residues. The chain couples TRBV28 to TRBJ1-6; no firm D call. Specimen: lung tumor tissue. The clonotype was recovered from a human donor with non-small cell lung cancer. The CDR3 DNA reads as TGTGCCAGCAGTTTCCGGGGAGGTTCACCCCTCCACTTT. Its translation: CASSFRGGSPLHF. Full variable domain (outside the CDR3, taken from reference TRBV28 and TRBJ1-6): DVKVTQSSRYLVKRTGEKVFLECVQDMDHENMFWYRQDPGLGLRLIYFSYDVKMKEKGDIPEGYSVSREKKERFSLILESASTNQTSMYLCASSFRGGSPLHFGNGTRLTVT.